This TCR beta chain is from a study of primary melanoma T cells and metastatic recurrence (dated by TCRdb to about 2020). Broadly, across the study: A total of roughly 190 primary melanomas made up the cohort, all of stage T2 to T4 and more than 1 mm thick. Whether T-cell fraction and T-cell repertoire clonality in primary melanoma tumors predicted patient outcome was tested in the study. Progression-free survival was the clinical outcome compared against the T-cell fraction measured by TCR beta sequencing. Histopathological grading of tumor-infiltrating lymphocytes was compared with the sequencing-derived T-cell fraction.

Via the germline V gene, CDR1 is KGHSH and CDR2 LQKENI. Germline trimming amounts to 3 bases on V and 6 bases on J, with 3 as the count of junction bases outside the gene matches. The CDR3 runs 14 amino acids, cysteine and phenylalanine included. Solely the CDR3 DNA is kept, with 42 bases framed from the first base. On this clone itself: Its antigen specificity is not known. No base quality information exists; no much larger clone differs at one position.

The primary melanoma of each patient had been surgically resected and was considered potentially curable but at risk of metastatic recurrence. Overall results and qualifications from the work: The authors framed an effective T-cell-mediated antitumor response in primary melanoma only as a suggestion, not a demonstrated mechanism. A T-cell fraction above 20% appeared protective regardless of ulceration status, mitotic rate or nodal disease. Progression-free survival was reportedly predicted by the tumor T-cell fraction independently of thickness, ulceration, mitotic rate and age. Compared with adding any other histopathological variable to tumor thickness, adding T-cell fraction reportedly produced a bigger improvement in progression-free survival prediction.

Library preparation was by the immunoSEQ multiplex PCR assay. High-throughput sequencing of the T-cell receptor beta chain was performed on primary melanoma tumor tissue. The authors' analysis ran thus. TCRB CDR3 sharing between samples and the distribution of insertions and deletions were included in the repertoire analyses. The predictive value of the T-cell fraction was ranked against histopathological variables by a gradient-boosted model. TCRdb took over this immuneACCESS table, retaining in-frame rearrangements with V and J assigned. Such tables are incomplete; in checked studies, under half of the missing clones stem from an unresolved V gene, and the remainder is unexplained. From that table come the V and J calls and clone size; the DNA was used to work out D and trimming. The table for this sample records roughly 89 clones.

The sequence derives from a human donor with melanoma. The sample taken for sequencing was melanoma tumor tissue. This receptor chain uses TRBV18 and TRBJ1-1; the junction holds 11 bases that match TRBD1. At the DNA level, the sequence is TGTGCCAGCTCACCGGACAGGGGGCGGGCTGAAGCTTTCTTT. This sequence encodes CASSPDRGRAEAFF.